The entry below gives a single T cell receptor (beta chain) sequence along with its context. V shed 5 bases and J 0 bases; nucleotides not matched to a gene: 4. The CDR3 is 16 residues long. Germline V gives CDR1 LNHDA, CDR2 SQIVND (reference sequence). The entry originates in a study of blood T cell repertoires in COVID-19. Authors' processing steps: Reference gene primer amplification gave nucleated cell count estimates. Data came from immunoSEQ multiplex PCR; TCRdb stores just in-frame clones and leaves some out. That table furnishes V, J and clone size, whereas the DNA furnished D and trimming. Of over 150,000 clones in the sample, 84% were seen once.

The source is a human donor in a cohort sampled during active COVID-19. Sequencing input: peripheral blood. The genes are TRBV19 and TRBJ2-3, with 11 bases lining up with TRBD2. Here the CDR3 DNA reads TGTGCCAGTAGTTTCCGACTAGCGGGAAGCACAGATACGCAGTATTTT. It codes for CASSFRLAGSTDTQYF.